The rows below give T cell receptor beta chains drawn from one sample of a study of T cells after yellow fever vaccination. One entry per CDR3 protein, called by TCRdb with MiXCR from the 5' RACE reads. The sample holds approximately 450,000 distinct CDR3 sequences, about 19% seen once. The sequenced sample was PBMCs, obtained before the yellow fever booster vaccination. The receptors were gathered from a young man who received the YFV17D yellow fever vaccine. The CDR3 runs from the conserved cysteine through the conserved F or W. The order of the fields is clone size, CDR3 length, V gene, D gene, J gene, CDR3 protein, CDR3 DNA. A D gene is named only where the DNA matches it firmly. Size is omitted from some rows. Given values are once, few, many or a class for expanded clones.

clone size: NA; CDR3 length: 14; V gene: TRBV5-1; D gene: TRBD2; J gene: TRBJ2-7; CDR3 protein: CASRLAGGHYEQYF; CDR3 DNA: TGCGCCAGCAGACTAGCGGGGGGCCACTACGAGCAGTACTTC
clone size: few; CDR3 length: 11; V gene: TRBV29-1; D gene: NA; J gene: TRBJ1-2; CDR3 protein: CSVGEDGGYTF; CDR3 DNA: TGCAGCGTTGGTGAGGATGGTGGCTACACCTTC
clone size: few; CDR3 length: 17; V gene: TRBV6-6; D gene: TRBD2; J gene: TRBJ2-1; CDR3 protein: CASSYGGGGASYNEQFF; CDR3 DNA: TGTGCCAGCAGTTACGGGGGCGGGGGGGCCTCCTACAATGAGCAGTTCTTC
clone size: few; CDR3 length: 14; V gene: TRBV15; D gene: NA; J gene: TRBJ2-3; CDR3 protein: CATSRKDSTDTQYF; CDR3 DNA: TGTGCCACCAGCAGAAAGGACAGCACAGATACGCAGTATTTT
clone size: few; CDR3 length: 18; V gene: TRBV30; D gene: TRBD2; J gene: TRBJ2-3; CDR3 protein: CAWSSHTGTSGGPDTQYF; CDR3 DNA: TGTGCCTGGAGTTCTCATACGGGGACTAGCGGGGGTCCAGATACGCAGTATTTT
clone size: NA; CDR3 length: 18; V gene: TRBV7-9; D gene: TRBD1; J gene: TRBJ2-4; CDR3 protein: CASSFFSNAGARGNIQYF; CDR3 DNA: TGTGCCAGCAGCTTTTTCTCCAACGCTGGGGCCAGGGGGAACATTCAGTACTTC
clone size: few; CDR3 length: 17; V gene: TRBV7-8; D gene: TRBD2; J gene: TRBJ2-3; CDR3 protein: CASSSGTSGGHPDTQYF; CDR3 DNA: TGTGCCAGCAGCTCCGGGACTAGCGGGGGCCATCCCGATACGCAGTATTTT
clone size: few; CDR3 length: 13; V gene: TRBV10-3; D gene: NA; J gene: TRBJ1-4; CDR3 protein: CAISEVGAEKLFF; CDR3 DNA: TGTGCCATCAGTGAAGTAGGGGCGGAAAAACTGTTTTTT
clone size: many; CDR3 length: 14; V gene: TRBV6-5; D gene: TRBD1; J gene: TRBJ2-5; CDR3 protein: CASSRQGGRETQYF; CDR3 DNA: TGTGCCAGCAGTCGACAGGGTGGAAGGGAGACCCAGTACTTC
clone size: NA; CDR3 length: 11; V gene: TRBV7-2; D gene: NA; J gene: TRBJ2-1; CDR3 protein: CASSLLWVQFF; CDR3 DNA: TGTGCCAGCAGCTTACTCTGGGTGCAGTTCTTC
clone size: few; CDR3 length: 13; V gene: TRBV24-1; D gene: NA; J gene: TRBJ2-2; CDR3 protein: CATSAPNTGELFF; CDR3 DNA: TGTGCCACCAGTGCCCCGAACACCGGGGAGCTGTTTTTT
clone size: NA; CDR3 length: 15; V gene: TRBV11-3; D gene: NA; J gene: TRBJ2-1; CDR3 protein: CASSAQGGVQGEQFF; CDR3 DNA: TGTGCCAGCAGCGCCCAAGGGGGGGTACAGGGTGAGCAGTTCTTC
clone size: few; CDR3 length: 11; V gene: TRBV6-1; D gene: NA; J gene: TRBJ1-2; CDR3 protein: CASIGPGGYTF; CDR3 DNA: TGTGCCAGCATCGGACCCGGTGGCTACACCTTC
clone size: NA; CDR3 length: 13; V gene: TRBV7-2; D gene: NA; J gene: TRBJ1-1; CDR3 protein: CASSLGDSPEAFF; CDR3 DNA: TGTGCCAGCAGCTTAGGGGACTCCCCTGAAGCTTTCTTT
clone size: NA; CDR3 length: 11; V gene: TRBV29-1; D gene: TRBD2; J gene: TRBJ2-1; CDR3 protein: CSVGGGRDGIF; CDR3 DNA: TGCAGCGTTGGGGGGGGACGGGACGGTATCTTC
clone size: NA; CDR3 length: 14; V gene: TRBV6-2/TRBV6-3; D gene: NA; J gene: TRBJ2-1; CDR3 protein: CASSYQGSVNEQFF; CDR3 DNA: TGTGCCAGCAGTTACCAGGGGTCCGTGAATGAGCAGTTCTTC
clone size: NA; CDR3 length: 14; V gene: TRBV6-2/TRBV6-3; D gene: NA; J gene: TRBJ2-7; CDR3 protein: CASRRGLYGYEQYF; CDR3 DNA: TGTGCCAGCAGGCGAGGCCTCTATGGCTACGAGCAGTACTTC
clone size: NA; CDR3 length: 13; V gene: TRBV25-1; D gene: NA; J gene: TRBJ1-1; CDR3 protein: CASRRGGGTEAFF; CDR3 DNA: TGTGCCAGCAGGAGGGGAGGCGGCACTGAAGCTTTCTTT
clone size: NA; CDR3 length: 14; V gene: TRBV12-3/TRBV12-4; D gene: NA; J gene: TRBJ2-7; CDR3 protein: CASSRTVGAYEQYF; CDR3 DNA: TGTGCCAGCAGCAGGACAGTTGGGGCCTACGAGCAGTACTTC
clone size: NA; CDR3 length: 15; V gene: TRBV7-9; D gene: NA; J gene: TRBJ1-2; CDR3 protein: CASSSNREGYYGYTF; CDR3 DNA: TGTGCCAGCAGCTCAAACAGGGAGGGTTACTATGGCTACACCTTC
clone size: few; CDR3 length: 14; V gene: TRBV6-5; D gene: NA; J gene: TRBJ1-6; CDR3 protein: CASSYSIRMSPLHF; CDR3 DNA: TGTGCCAGCAGTTACTCGATCCGAATGTCACCCCTCCACTTT
clone size: NA; CDR3 length: 16; V gene: TRBV5-1; D gene: NA; J gene: TRBJ1-5; CDR3 protein: CASSLVPGGVGQPQHF; CDR3 DNA: TGCGCCAGCAGCTTGGTGCCGGGTGGGGTTGGACAGCCCCAGCATTTT